Each of the 25 T cell receptor beta chains below was sequenced from the same sample in a study of blood T cell repertoires in COVID-19. Clones were read by immunoSEQ multiplex PCR, and TCRdb kept only the in-frame ones, dropping some. The sample lists roughly 500,000 clones, less than 90% seen once, with under 9.5% in the top ten. The sample consisted of PBMCs or T cells enriched from blood (not recorded which). The receptor set was obtained from a woman in her sixties who had recovered from COVID-19.

In DNA, the CDR3 is TGTGCTAGTGGTTCTCCGACAGAGAATGAAAAACTGTTTTTT. Its translation is CASGSPTENEKLFF. The J gene is TRBJ1-4, the V gene TRBV12-5, with D perhaps TRBD1 (5 bases). Germline V gene sequence: CDR1 LGHNT, CDR2 FRNRAP. This CDR3 spans 14 amino acids. V shed 4 bases and J shed 5 bases, with 11 bases lying between them.

The chain links TRBV19 to TRBJ1-2, with a weak D call TRBD1 (5 bases). CDR3 length: 13 amino acids. V lost 3 bases to trimming and J lost 6 bases, with 11 bases between them. Germline-derived CDR1 and CDR2 are LNHDA and SQIVND (reference sequence). The CDR3 bases are TGTGCCAGTAGTATCGGGAGAGGGGATGGCTACACCTTC. It is translated as CASSIGRGDGYTF.

The chain combines TRBV24-1 with TRBJ1-2; 9 bases are shared with TRBD1. The V gene's germline CDR1 is KGHDR and CDR2 SFDVKD. The CDR3 runs to 17 residues. V was pared by 4 bases and J by 5 bases, with 13 bases of the junction left unmatched. CDR3 amino acids: CATSDKFGTGKGYGYTF. CDR3 nucleotides: TGTGCCACCAGTGACAAGTTCGGGACAGGGAAAGGGTATGGCTACACCTTC.

The CDR3 reads CSAYISGQGSTEAFF. DNA for the CDR3: TGCAGCGCCTATATTTCGGGACAGGGAAGCACTGAAGCTTTCTTT. V usage is TRBV29-1 and J usage is TRBJ1-1; 9 bases line up with TRBD1. The CDR3 is made up of 15 amino acids. Trimming removed 7 bases from V and 4 bases from J; junction bases left unmatched: 13. CDR1 is SQVTM, CDR2 ANQGSEA, per germline.

This rearrangement joins TRBV5-1 to TRBJ2-5, with 13 bases aligning to TRBD2. Per germline, CDR1 SGHRS and CDR2 YFSETQ. The CDR3 runs 15 residues. V dropped 2 bases and J dropped 4; count of bases not matched to a gene: 2. The CDR3 nucleotides read TGCGCCAGCAGCTTCGGGACTAGCGGGGCAGAGACCCAGTACTTC. Translating it yields CASSFGTSGAETQYF.

The chain employs TRBV24-1 and TRBJ2-3; the match to TRBD2 covers 8 bases. Trimming removed 3 bases from V and 0 bases from J; junction bases left unmatched: 7. The CDR3 extends over 17 amino acids. CDR1 is KGHDR and CDR2 is SFDVKD in the germline V gene. For the CDR3, the DNA is TGTGCCACCAGTGATGAGGAGCGGGGGAGTAGCACAGATACGCAGTATTTT. Translated: CATSDEERGSSTDTQYF.

The chain combines TRBV2 with TRBJ2-1, with 8 nucleotides matching TRBD1. The germline gives CDR1 SNHLY, CDR2 FYNNEI. The CDR3 runs to 15 residues. J lost 4 bases, V lost 5 bases, and 7 bases had no gene match. The CDR3 region has the DNA TGTGCCAGCAGTTCAGGGGGCAGTTTGTACAATGAGCAGTTCTTC. It is translated as CASSSGGSLYNEQFF.

The chain has TRBV6-5 and TRBJ1-3, with D perhaps matching TRBD1 (5 bases). V was trimmed by 0 bases and J by 2 bases, leaving 11 bases between them. Germline CDR1 and CDR2: MNHEY and SVGAGI. The CDR3 has 16 residues. CDR3 protein: CASSYSIGGAGNTIYF. The DNA for the CDR3 is TGTGCCAGCAGTTACTCGATCGGGGGGGCTGGAAACACCATATATTTT.

The chain uses TRBV2 and TRBJ1-1, with TRBD1 matching over 10 bases. CDR3 length: 16 amino acids. Unmatched junction bases numbered 7, after V lost 4 bases and J lost 2 bases. Per the germline V gene, CDR1 is SNHLY and CDR2 is FYNNEI. The CDR3 loop reads CASSAPGQGTNTEAFF. The CDR3 DNA follows: TGTGCCAGCAGTGCTCCGGGACAGGGGACTAACACTGAAGCTTTCTTT.

This chain uses TRBV6-5 with TRBJ2-2, with 7 positions matching TRBD2. CDR3 length equals 15 residues. Germline V gene sequence: CDR1 MNHEY, CDR2 SVGAGI. The V gene end was trimmed by 0 bases and the J gene end by 6 bases; junction bases not matched to a gene: 4. The CDR3 sequence is CASSYSMGGAGELFF. In DNA, the CDR3 is TGTGCCAGCAGTTACTCGATGGGGGGGGCCGGGGAGCTGTTTTTT.

The V and J genes are TRBV9 and TRBJ1-2; 7 nucleotides match TRBD1. Germline trimming cut 3 bases from V and 8 bases from J; bases unmatched to any gene: 10. The CDR3 has 14 residues. Germline CDR1 and CDR2: SGDLS and YYNGEE. CDR3 nucleotide sequence: TGTGCCAGCAGCGAGACAGGGACTCCGCAGGGCTACACCTTC. This sequence encodes CASSETGTPQGYTF. Combining the CDR3 with reference TRBV9 and TRBJ1-2 gives the whole variable domain DSGVTQTPKHLITATGQRVTLRCSPRSGDLSVYWYQQSLDQGLQFLIQYYNGEERAKGNILERFSAQQFPDLHSELNLSSLELGDSALYFCASSETGTPQGYTFGSGTRLTVV.

The chain employs TRBV30 and TRBJ1-2; possible D gene TRBD1, 6 bases. CDR1 and CDR2 (germline): GTSNPN, SVGIG (reference sequence). The CDR3 covers 12 residues. The V gene lost 7 bases and the J gene lost 2 bases, with 11 bases spanning the gap. The CDR3 protein is CASLQGNYGYTF. CDR3 coding DNA: TGTGCCTCGTTACAGGGAAACTATGGCTACACCTTC.

The chain links TRBV5-1 to TRBJ2-5, with 8 bases that match TRBD2. The CDR3 spans 14 residues. V was clipped by 4 bases and J by 3 bases; unmatched bases: 5. Germline loops: CDR1 SGHRS, CDR2 YFSETQ. The CDR3 DNA sequence: TGCGCCAGCAGCCCCTATAGCGGGGAAGAGACCCAGTACTTC. Residues: CASSPYSGEETQYF.

The genes are TRBV3-1 (or the pseudogene TRBV3-2) and TRBJ1-2, with a tentative D call TRBD1 (6 bases). V was cut by 4 bases and J by 8 bases, with 20 bases left in between. This CDR3 is built from 15 residues. Germline values: CDR1 LGHDT, CDR2 YNNKEL (reference sequence). The CDR3 reads CASSLFSTGNFGYTF. The CDR3 region has the DNA TGTGCCAGCAGCCTATTTTCCACAGGGAATTTCGGCTACACCTTC.

This rearrangement joins TRBV24-1 to TRBJ2-1; TRBD1 matches at 8 bases. Trimming took 10 bases from V and 2 from J; bases not matched to a gene: 6. The CDR3 loop spans 14 amino acids. Germline CDR1 is KGHDR and CDR2 is SFDVKD. The CDR3 DNA sequence: TGTGCCACGGCCCAGGGGGCTGCCTACAATGAGCAGTTCTTC. It codes for CATAQGAAYNEQFF.

This chain links TRBV2 with TRBJ2-7, with TRBD1 matching 8 bases. The V gene's germline CDR1 is SNHLY and CDR2 FYNNEI. The CDR3 has 13 amino acids. With V trimmed by 7 bases and J by 2 bases, 4 bases remained unmatched. CDR3: CASKRQGTYEQYF. In DNA form, the CDR3 reads TGTGCCAGCAAGCGACAGGGGACCTACGAGCAGTACTTC. Full variable domain (rest looked up from reference TRBV2 and TRBJ2-7): EPEVTQTPSHQVTQMGQEVILRCVPISNHLYFYWYRQILGQKVEFLVSFYNNEISEKSEIFDDQFSVERPDGSNFTLKIRSTKLEDSAMYFCASKRQGTYEQYFGPGTRLTVT.

This clone has just a few counts. The chain links TRBV5-1 to TRBJ2-2; D remains ambiguous. The CDR3 extends over 13 amino acids. Germline V CDR1 and CDR2: SGHRS, YFSETQ. Trimming removed 4 bases at V and 2 bases at J, with 6 bases between. The CDR3 DNA sequence: TGCGCCAGCAGCCCGAGCAACACCGGGGAGCTGTTTTTT. It specifies CASSPSNTGELFF.

The chain is built from TRBV9 and TRBJ1-2; 8 bases agree with TRBD1. The J segment lost 2 bases and the V segment lost 3 bases, leaving 3 bases of the junction unmatched. Germline V lookup: CDR1 SGDLS, CDR2 YYNGEE. There are 14 residues in the CDR3. The CDR3: CASSARQGNYGYTF. CDR3 sequence (DNA): TGTGCCAGCAGCGCCCGACAGGGGAACTATGGCTACACCTTC.

The chain uses TRBV7-2 and TRBJ1-6; possible D gene TRBD1, 6 bases. The CDR3 spans 15 residues. V was cut by 5 bases and J by 8 bases, with 16 bases left in between. Germline V gene data show CDR1 as SGHTA and CDR2 as FQGNSA. In DNA, the CDR3 is TGTGCCAGCAGCCCCAGAAAGGGGGTCGATTCACCCCTCCACTTT. Protein product: CASSPRKGVDSPLHF.

This clone appeared a single time. This chain connects TRBV5-1 to TRBJ2-3; 10 nucleotides align to TRBD2. The CDR3 contains 16 residues. Germline V CDR1 and CDR2: SGHRS, YFSETQ. V shed 3 bases, J shed 5 bases, and the junction held 9 bases outside the gene matches. CDR3 in amino acids: CASSSQAGGPGDTQYF. For the CDR3, the DNA is TGCGCCAGCAGCTCCCAAGCGGGGGGGCCAGGAGATACGCAGTATTTT.

The chain joins TRBV3-1 (or the pseudogene TRBV3-2) to TRBJ2-1; D uncertain. The CDR3 is 14 amino acids. Trimming cost V 4 bases and J 8 bases, with 15 bases left between them. CDR1 is LGHDT and CDR2 is YNNKEL in the germline V gene (reference sequence). The CDR3 DNA follows: TGTGCCAGCAGCCCTTCCCGAGGTCTCGATGAGCAGTTCTTC. Translation: CASSPSRGLDEQFF.

This sequence joins TRBV3-1 (or the pseudogene TRBV3-2) and TRBJ1-1; 9 bases agree with TRBD1. Germline V CDR1 and CDR2: LGHDT, YNNKEL (reference sequence). This CDR3 is 15 amino acids long. Unmatched junction bases numbered 7, after V lost 4 bases and J lost 4 bases. CDR3 in amino acids: CASSPTLDRGTEAFF. The DNA for the CDR3 is TGTGCCAGCAGCCCCACCCTGGACAGGGGCACTGAAGCTTTCTTT.

About this clone: Here the CDR3 omits its conserved ending phenylalanine or tryptophan, so a read error is the likely source. It is unclear where the CDR3 begins or ends on the DNA, so no DNA is shown, and the CDR3 is as TCRdb lists it. V usage is TRBV20-1 and J usage is TRBJ2-3; TRBD2 is the table's D call, not checked against the DNA. Per the germline V gene, CDR1 is DFQATT and CDR2 is SNEGSKA (reference sequence). The CDR3 comprises 9 residues, both ends counted. The CDR3 region is CSVRTKWGS.

This chain uses TRBV11-2 with TRBJ2-7; 7 nucleotides align to TRBD2. CDR3 length: 12 amino acids. Germline V gene sequence: CDR1 SGHAT, CDR2 FQNNGV. V shed 5 bases and J 2 bases; nucleotides not matched to a gene: 0. The CDR3 protein is CASSGGAYEQYF. The CDR3 DNA sequence: TGTGCCAGCAGCGGGGGGGCCTACGAGCAGTACTTC.

V and J are TRBV29-1 and TRBJ1-1; TRBD1 aligns across 9 bases. The CDR3 is 13 amino acids. V was clipped by 7 bases and J by 6 bases; unmatched bases: 9. Germline V gene sequence: CDR1 SQVTM, CDR2 ANQGSEA. For the CDR3, the DNA is TGCAGCGCTTCCGGGACAGGGTTCGCTGAAGCTTTCTTT. This encodes CSASGTGFAEAFF.